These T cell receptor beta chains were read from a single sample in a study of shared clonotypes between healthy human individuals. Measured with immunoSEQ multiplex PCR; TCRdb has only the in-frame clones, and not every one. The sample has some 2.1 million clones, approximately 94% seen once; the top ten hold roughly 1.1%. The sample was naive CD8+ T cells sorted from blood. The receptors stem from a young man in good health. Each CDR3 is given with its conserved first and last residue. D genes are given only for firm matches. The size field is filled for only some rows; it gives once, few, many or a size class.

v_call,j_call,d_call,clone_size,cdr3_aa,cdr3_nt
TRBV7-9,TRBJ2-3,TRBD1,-,CASSPQGDRDTDTQYF,TGTGCCAGCAGCCCCCAGGGGGATAGGGACACAGATACGCAGTATTTT
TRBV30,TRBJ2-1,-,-,CAWDRSGNEQFF,TGTGCCTGGGACCGGAGTGGAAATGAGCAGTTCTTC
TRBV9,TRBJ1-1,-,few,CASSVTSVIDTEAFF,TGTGCCAGCAGCGTAACCTCCGTGATAGATACTGAAGCTTTCTTT
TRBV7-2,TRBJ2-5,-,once,CASSHWDEETQYF,TGTGCCAGCAGCCACTGGGATGAAGAGACCCAGTACTTC
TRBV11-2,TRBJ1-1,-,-,CASSTWTLGDTEAFF,TGTGCCAGCAGCACCTGGACCCTCGGGGACACTGAAGCTTTCTTT
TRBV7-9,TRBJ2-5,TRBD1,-,CASSPRSGQEAPKETQYF,TGTGCCAGCAGCCCACGTTCCGGACAGGAGGCCCCCAAAGAGACCCAGTACTTC
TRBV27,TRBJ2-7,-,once,CASSLMQDYEQYF,TGTGCCAGCAGTTTAATGCAGGACTACGAGCAGTACTTC
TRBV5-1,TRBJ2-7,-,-,CASSLGQGTSYEQYF,TGCGCCAGCAGCTTGGGGCAGGGCACCTCCTACGAGCAGTACTTC
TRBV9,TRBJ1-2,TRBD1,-,CASSVGAQGSYGYTF,TGTGCCAGCAGCGTAGGCGCACAGGGGAGCTATGGCTACACCTTC
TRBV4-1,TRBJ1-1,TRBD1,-,CASSSRQGTEAFF,TGCGCCAGCAGCTCGAGACAGGGCACTGAAGCTTTCTTT
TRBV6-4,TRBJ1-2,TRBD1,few,CASRRQGGHYGYTF,TGTGCCAGCAGAAGACAGGGAGGTCACTATGGCTACACCTTC
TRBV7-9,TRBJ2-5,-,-,CASSAQAQETQYF,TGTGCCAGCAGCGCACAGGCACAAGAGACCCAGTACTTC
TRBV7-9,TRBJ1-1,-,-,CASSSRGNTEAFF,TGTGCCAGCAGCTCAAGGGGGAACACTGAAGCTTTCTTT
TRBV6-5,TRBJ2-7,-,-,CASSSGTTGSYEQYF,TGTGCCAGCAGCAGCGGGACAACGGGCTCCTACGAGCAGTACTTC
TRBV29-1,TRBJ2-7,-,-,CSALRGDYEQYF,TGCAGCGCCTTGAGGGGCGATTACGAGCAGTACTTC
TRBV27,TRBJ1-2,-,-,CASSLSPARDGYTF,TGTGCCAGCAGTTTATCCCCGGCCAGGGACGGCTACACCTTC
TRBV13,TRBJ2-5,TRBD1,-,CASSPSLGQVAHQWETQYF,TGTGCCAGCAGCCCATCCTTAGGACAGGTAGCTCACCAATGGGAGACCCAGTACTTC
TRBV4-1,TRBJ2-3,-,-,CASSQVGGGLDTDTQYF,TGCGCCAGCAGCCAAGTGGGGGGGGGCCTTGACACAGATACGCAGTATTTT
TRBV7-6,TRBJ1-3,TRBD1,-,CASSEDRGQGNTIYF,TGTGCCAGCAGCGAGGACAGGGGGCAGGGAAACACCATATATTTT
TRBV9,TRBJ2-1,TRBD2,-,CASSPLTSGGGKSSYNEQFF,TGTGCCAGCAGCCCACTAACTAGCGGGGGGGGCAAGAGCTCCTACAATGAGCAGTTCTTC
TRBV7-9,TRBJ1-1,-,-,CASRGIGEENTEAFF,TGTGCCAGCAGGGGAATCGGGGAGGAGAACACTGAAGCTTTCTTT
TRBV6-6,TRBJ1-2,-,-,CASLAPDNYGYTF,TGTGCCAGCCTTGCCCCGGATAACTATGGCTACACCTTC
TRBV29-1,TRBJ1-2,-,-,CSVDSTDDYGYTF,TGCAGCGTTGACTCGACAGACGACTATGGCTACACCTTC
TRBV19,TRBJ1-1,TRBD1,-,CAIGPGGQGTEAFF,TGTGCCATTGGTCCAGGGGGACAGGGGACTGAAGCTTTCTTT
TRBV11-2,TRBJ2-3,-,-,CASSLAVGATDTQYF,TGTGCCAGCAGCTTAGCAGTGGGGGCCACAGATACGCAGTATTTT
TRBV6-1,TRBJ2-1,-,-,CASSEAAGAGNEQFF,TGTGCCAGCAGTGAAGCGGCGGGGGCAGGCAATGAGCAGTTCTTC
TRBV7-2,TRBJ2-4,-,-,CASSSPFVAKNIQYF,TGTGCCAGCAGCTCGCCCTTCGTAGCCAAAAACATTCAGTACTTC
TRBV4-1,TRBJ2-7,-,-,CASSQNFGGYEQYF,TGCGCCAGCAGCCAAAACTTCGGAGGGTACGAGCAGTACTTC
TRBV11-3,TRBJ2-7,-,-,CASSLAGDSYEQYF,TGTGCCAGCAGCTTAGCGGGAGATAGCTACGAGCAGTACTTC
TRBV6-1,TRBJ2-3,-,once,CASSEGEGYFTDTQYF,TGTGCCAGCAGTGAAGGCGAGGGGTATTTCACAGATACGCAGTATTTT
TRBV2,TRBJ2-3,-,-,CASMVGNGLGSTDTQYF,TGTGCCAGCATGGTTGGGAACGGACTCGGGAGCACAGATACGCAGTATTTT
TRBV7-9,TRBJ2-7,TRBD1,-,CASSVGQDYEQYF,TGTGCCAGCAGCGTAGGACAGGACTACGAGCAGTACTTC
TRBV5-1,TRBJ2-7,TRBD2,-,CASSTWTSGGGMGYEQYF,TGCGCCAGCAGCACCTGGACTAGCGGGGGTGGGATGGGCTACGAGCAGTACTTC
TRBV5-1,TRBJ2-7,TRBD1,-,CASSPTGGGYEQYF,TGCGCCAGCAGTCCGACAGGGGGCGGGTACGAGCAGTACTTC
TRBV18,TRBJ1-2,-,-,CASSPPSVYGYTF,TGTGCCAGCTCACCACCGAGCGTCTATGGCTACACCTTC
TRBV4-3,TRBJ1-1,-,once,CASSQDGRATEAFF,TGCGCCAGCAGCCAAGACGGGAGGGCGACTGAAGCTTTCTTT
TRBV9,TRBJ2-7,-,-,CASSPEGSVSYEQYF,TGTGCCAGCAGCCCAGAGGGTAGCGTCTCCTACGAGCAGTACTTC
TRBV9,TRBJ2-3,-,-,CATARGPTDTQYF,TGTGCCACCGCACGGGGGCCAACAGATACGCAGTATTTT
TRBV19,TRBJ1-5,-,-,CASSISRQGRNQPQHF,TGTGCCAGTAGTATTTCGCGCCAGGGTAGGAATCAGCCCCAGCATTTT
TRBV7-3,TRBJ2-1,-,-,CASSSNRNEQFF,TGTGCCAGCAGCTCTAACAGGAATGAGCAGTTCTTC
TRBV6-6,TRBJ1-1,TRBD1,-,CASTLLTGGAYTEAFF,TGTGCCAGCACCCTCCTTACAGGGGGCGCGTACACTGAAGCTTTCTTT
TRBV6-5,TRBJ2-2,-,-,CASRLATGELFF,TGTGCCAGCCGCCTGGCGACCGGGGAGCTGTTTTTT
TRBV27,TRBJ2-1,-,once,CASFGGYNEQFF,TGTGCCAGCTTCGGGGGCTACAATGAGCAGTTCTTC
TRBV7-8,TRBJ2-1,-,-,CASSLVADLGEQFF,TGTGCCAGCAGCTTAGTGGCAGATCTAGGTGAGCAGTTCTTC
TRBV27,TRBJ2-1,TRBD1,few,CASRSPGGWDNEQFF,TGTGCCAGCCGGTCCCCAGGGGGTTGGGACAATGAGCAGTTCTTC
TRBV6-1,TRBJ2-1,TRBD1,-,CASREAGTGVNEQFF,TGTGCCAGCAGAGAAGCCGGGACAGGGGTCAATGAGCAGTTCTTC